The clone carrying this TCR beta chain was recorded many times. As yet, its antigen is unknown. TCRalpha and TCRbeta libraries used 5'RACE with constant-segment primers and UMIs. TCRdb fed the 5' RACE reads into MiXCR, producing one record per CDR3 protein. The table lists tens of thousands of distinct CDR3 sequences, over 20% of them singletons. The data were taken from a study of T-cell memory formation after mild COVID-19. Trimming removed 7 bases at V and 0 bases at J, with 10 bases between. Germline V lookup: CDR1 SQVTM, CDR2 ANQGSEA. The CDR3 spans 13 residues. Study results and caveats: Whether day 37 second-wave clones are SARS-CoV-2-specific was not confirmed. Several responding clones turned up in pre-infection memory, indicating that cross-reactive memory may have taken part. Clones that shrank (day 15 to 85) were balanced CD4/CD8, whereas later expanders leaned CD4+.

The sequenced sample was PBMCs or a T cell subset sorted from them (not recorded which). This receptor was identified in an adult who had mild COVID-19 (a few samples of this study predate the infection). Cell type and time point are not known. The V and J genes are TRBV29-1 and TRBJ1-3; D not certain. In nucleotides, the CDR3 is TGCAGCGCCCAGGTATTCTCTGGAAACACCATATATTTT. Amino acids: CSAQVFSGNTIYF.